Presented here are 10 T cell receptor beta chains from one specimen sequenced in a study of OX40 agonist ivuxolimab in advanced cancers. TCRdb's table, derived via immunoSEQ multiplex PCR, lists solely in-frame clones and lacks some. The table lists around 61,000 clones, around 82% of them singletons. The sample was CD4+ or CD8+ T cells sorted from blood, taken in a trial of the OX40 agonist ivuxolimab. The source is an adult with an advanced solid tumor such as melanoma, head and neck, liver or kidney cancer.

The chain combines TRBV30 with TRBJ2-4, with D possibly matching TRBD1 (5 bases). V was pared by 0 bases and J by 9 bases, with 12 bases between. CDR1 is GTSNPN and CDR2 is SVGIG in the germline V gene (reference sequence). This CDR3 is built from 13 residues. This CDR3 is CAWSVQGRGIQYF. The CDR3 bases are TGTGCCTGGAGTGTCCAGGGCAGAGGCATTCAGTACTTC.

The CDR3 spells CARSTDQPQHF. CDR3 DNA sequence: TGTGCCAGAAGCACCGATCAGCCCCAGCATTTT. The chain couples TRBV4-2 to TRBJ1-5; D unclear. The CDR3 covers 11 residues. V was trimmed by 9 bases and J by 5 bases, leaving 8 bases between them. Germline values: CDR1 LGHNA, CDR2 YNFKEQ.

The chain links TRBV2 to TRBJ2-3; 12 bases agree with TRBD2. Germline V CDR1 and CDR2: SNHLY, FYNNEI. The CDR3 totals 18 residues. After removal of 4 bases from V and 4 bases from J, the junction contained 12 bases not matched to a gene. CDR3 bases: TGTGCCAGCAGTGTAATCGGACTAGCGGGACCGGTCGCAGATACGCAGTATTTT. Translation: CASSVIGLAGPVADTQYF. The whole variable domain, filled in from reference TRBV2 and TRBJ2-3, reads EPEVTQTPSHQVTQMGQEVILRCVPISNHLYFYWYRQILGQKVEFLVSFYNNEISEKSEIFDDQFSVERPDGSNFTLKIRSTKLEDSAMYFCASSVIGLAGPVADTQYFGPGTRLTVL.

The J gene is TRBJ1-3, the V gene TRBV7-2; D gene unclear. The CDR3 has 14 residues. Between the trimmed V and J ends, which lost 4 bases and 0 bases, there was a span of 7 bases. The V gene's germline CDR1 is SGHTA and CDR2 FQGNSA. DNA for the CDR3: TGTGCCAGCAGCTCGACGATCTCTGGAAACACCATATATTTT. This encodes CASSSTISGNTIYF.

CDR3 nucleotides: TGTGCCAGCCGAGGGGAAACGAACACTGAAGCTTTCTTT. Residues: CASRGETNTEAFF. The chain joins TRBV28 to TRBJ1-1, with a tentative D call TRBD1 (5 bases). Trimming stripped 8 bases from V and 1 base from J, with 11 bases between. The CDR3 runs 13 residues. Germline V gene sequence: CDR1 MDHEN, CDR2 SYDVKM.

The chain has TRBV6-5 and TRBJ2-1; D remains ambiguous. Germline assignment: CDR1 MNHEY and CDR2 SVGAGI. The V end lost 5 bases, the J end lost 8 bases, and 16 bases lay between the germline ends. CDR3 length equals 14 residues. The CDR3 DNA reads TGTGCCAGCAGTATTTCATTAGGTCGGGATGAGCAGTTCTTC. Translating it yields CASSISLGRDEQFF.

This rearrangement joins TRBV7-8 to TRBJ1-1; TRBD1 is a possible D gene (5 bases). The CDR3 spans 16 residues. Germline assignment: CDR1 SGHVS and CDR2 FQNEAQ. V was shortened by 5 bases and J by 0 bases, with 16 bases between the two germline ends. The DNA of the CDR3 is TGTGCCAGCAGCCGGGGGACGGAAAACATGAACACTGAAGCTTTCTTT. Amino acid sequence: CASSRGTENMNTEAFF.

The chain is built from TRBV7-9 and TRBJ1-4; TRBD1 agrees at 8 bases. CDR1 SEHNR and CDR2 FQNEAQ come from the germline V gene (reference sequence). This CDR3 is built from 15 residues. V shed 3 bases and J 11 bases; nucleotides not matched to a gene: 11. CDR3 in amino acids: CASSFGQGQTGKLFF. The CDR3 nucleotides are TGTGCCAGCAGCTTTGGACAGGGACAGACCGGGAAACTGTTTTTT.

V gene TRBV2 combines with J gene TRBJ2-4; unclear D gene. V lost 2 bases, J lost 1 base, and 6 bases lay in between. The CDR3 consists of 14 residues. Per germline, CDR1 SNHLY and CDR2 FYNNEI. The CDR3 DNA follows: TGTGCCAGCAGTGAACATGGGGCCAAAAACATTCAGTACTTC. Its translation is CASSEHGAKNIQYF.

This chain joins TRBV5-8 and TRBJ1-1; 12 nucleotides agree with TRBD1. The germline CDR1 and CDR2 sequences are SGHTS and YDEGEE. With 2 bases clipped from V and 11 bases from J, the junction kept 22 bases outside the gene matches. This CDR3 is 19 amino acids long. The CDR3 DNA is TGTGCCAGCAGCTTTAGTGGTTGGGACAGGGGGCGCAAAACCCACGGGGCTTTCTTT. It translates to CASSFSGWDRGRKTHGAFF.